This T cell receptor (beta chain) is from a study of blood T cell repertoires in COVID-19. Looked up from germline, CDR1 is SGHRS and CDR2 is YFSETQ. CDR3 length equals 15 residues. Trimming cost V 4 bases and J 0 bases, with 11 bases left between them. Data came from immunoSEQ multiplex PCR; TCRdb stores just in-frame clones and leaves some out. The repertoire has some 69,000 clones, under 95% of them found once; the top ten carry roughly 1.3%. The receptor comes from a man in his fifties or sixties with acute or convalescent COVID-19. The sequenced sample was peripheral blood. This chain links TRBV5-1 with TRBJ1-3, with a weak D call TRBD1 (5 bases). Here the CDR3 reads CASSQGSSSGNTIYF. In nucleotides, the CDR3 is TGCGCCAGCAGCCAGGGATCTTCCTCTGGAAACACCATATATTTT.